This T cell receptor beta chain was sequenced during a study of T cell responses to AZD1222 COVID-19 vaccine. This table comes from immunoSEQ multiplex PCR, and its TCRdb copy is limited to in-frame clones, with some not included. The sample lists around 140,000 clones, roughly 90% occurring once. Between the trimmed V and J ends, which lost 8 bases and 4 bases, there was a span of 17 bases. CDR1 is SEHNR and CDR2 is FQNEAQ in the germline V gene (reference sequence). The CDR3 has 15 amino acids. The rearrangement links TRBV7-9 to TRBJ1-4, with D perhaps TRBD1 (6 bases). The TCR sequence derives from an adult in good health. The sample consisted of peripheral blood, taken on day 0 of AZD1222 vaccination. Here the CDR3 DNA reads TGTGCCAGCGGCTCCAACGGACAGCTTAATGAAAAACTGTTTTTT. It is translated as CASGSNGQLNEKLFF.